This T cell receptor (beta chain) was sequenced in a study of response to subunit inactivated influenza vaccine. MiXCR, applied by TCRdb to the RT-PCR reads, yields one record per CDR3 protein. The data show 400,000 to 550,000 distinct CDR3 sequences, with 25% seen just once and 1.9% held by the top ten. This clonotype has just a few counts. Its matching antigen is unknown. Study findings and constraints: Only a handful of new T cells, the authors suggested, are recruited with each seasonal influenza vaccination.

The CDR3 extends over 15 amino acids. Germline assignment: CDR1 MGHDK and CDR2 SYGVNS. Losses at the gene ends were 5 bases for V and 3 bases for J; bases not matched to a gene: 9. The V and J genes are TRBV25-1 and TRBJ1-1; 7 bases agree with TRBD1. The clonotype comes from a man in his fifties who received an inactivated influenza vaccine. The sequencing used CD4+ T cells sorted from PBMCs, collected 5 to 6 days after vaccination. The CDR3: CASSFRQGPHTEAFF. The CDR3 DNA reads as TGTGCCAGCAGTTTTCGACAGGGTCCTCACACTGAAGCTTTCTTT.